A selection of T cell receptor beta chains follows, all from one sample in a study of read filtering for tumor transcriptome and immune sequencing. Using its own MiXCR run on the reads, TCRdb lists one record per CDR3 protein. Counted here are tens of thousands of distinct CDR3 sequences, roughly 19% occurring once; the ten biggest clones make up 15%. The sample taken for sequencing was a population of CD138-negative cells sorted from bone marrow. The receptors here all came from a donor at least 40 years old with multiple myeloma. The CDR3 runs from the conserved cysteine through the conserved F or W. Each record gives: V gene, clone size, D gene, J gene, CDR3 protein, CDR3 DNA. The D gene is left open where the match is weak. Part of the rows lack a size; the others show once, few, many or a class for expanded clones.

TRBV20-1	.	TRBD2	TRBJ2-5	CSGRERGRGETQYF	TGCAGTGGCCGGGAGCGCGGGAGAGGGGAGACCCAGTACTTC
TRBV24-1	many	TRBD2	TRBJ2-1	CATSLSAGVGNEQFF	TGTGCCACCAGTCTGTCAGCGGGAGTAGGCAATGAGCAGTTCTTC
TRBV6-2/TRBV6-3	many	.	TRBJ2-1	CASSYHRGGYNEQFF	TGTGCCAGCAGTTATCACAGGGGGGGGTACAATGAGCAGTTCTTC
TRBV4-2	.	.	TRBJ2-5	CASSPFSGGETQYF	TGTGCCAGCAGTCCCTTCTCTGGCGGAGAGACCCAGTACTTC
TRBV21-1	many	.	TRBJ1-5	CASSLERALGAQHF	TGTGCCAGCAGCCTTGAGAGGGCACTCGGAGCCCAGCATTTT
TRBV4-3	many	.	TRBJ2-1	CASSQATKPNNEQFF	TGCGCCAGCAGCCAAGCTACCAAACCCAACAATGAGCAGTTCTTC
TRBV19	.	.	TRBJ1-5	CASSRGQNSNQPQHF	TGTGCCAGTTCCAGAGGCCAAAATAGCAATCAGCCCCAGCATTTT
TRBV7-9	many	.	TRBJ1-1	CASSYRTSDTEAFF	TGTGCCAGCAGCTACCGGACGAGCGACACTGAAGCTTTCTTT
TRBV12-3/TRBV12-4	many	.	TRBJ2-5	CASTLGEGKTQYF	TGTGCCAGCACCTTGGGGGAAGGAAAGACCCAGTACTTC
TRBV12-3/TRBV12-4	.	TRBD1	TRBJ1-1	CASSLTGVATEAFF	TGTGCCAGCAGTCTTACAGGGGTGGCTACTGAAGCTTTCTTT
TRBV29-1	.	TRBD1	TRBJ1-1	CSVDGTAGGMNTEASF	TGCAGCGTTGACGGGACAGCGGGAGGAATGAACACTGAAGCTTCCTTT
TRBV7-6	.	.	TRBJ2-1	CASSLDEGRWSEQFF	TGTGCCAGCAGCTTAGATGAGGGCCGGTGGAGTGAGCAGTTCTTC
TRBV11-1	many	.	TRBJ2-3	CASSLRADTQYF	TGTGCCAGCAGCTTAAGGGCAGATACGCAGTATTTT
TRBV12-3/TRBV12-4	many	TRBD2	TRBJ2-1	CASTNGAGRAQFF	TGTGCCAGCACAAATGGAGCCGGGAGGGCCCAGTTCTTC
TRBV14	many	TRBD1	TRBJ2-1	CASSQGRGTGAYNEQFF	TGTGCCAGCAGCCAAGGCCGGGGGACAGGAGCCTACAATGAGCAGTTCTTC
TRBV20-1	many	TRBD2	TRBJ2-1	CSASNEENSGPYNEQFF	TGCAGTGCTAGTAACGAAGAAAATAGCGGGCCTTACAATGAGCAGTTCTTC
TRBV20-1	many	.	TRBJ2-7	CSAMPGSPQNYEQYF	TGCAGTGCGATGCCGGGATCCCCACAAAATTACGAGCAGTACTTC
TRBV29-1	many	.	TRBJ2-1	CSADPRLGYYNEQFF	TGCAGCGCTGACCCCAGACTAGGTTACTACAATGAGCAGTTCTTC
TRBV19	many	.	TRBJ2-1	CASSIDQAASYNEQFF	TGTGCCAGTAGTATAGATCAGGCCGCATCCTACAATGAGCAGTTCTTC
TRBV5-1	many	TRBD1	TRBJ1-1	CASSTEPWTGGEEAFF	TGCGCCAGCAGCACTGAGCCCTGGACAGGGGGGGAGGAAGCTTTCTTT
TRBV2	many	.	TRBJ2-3	CASSEARGISATQYF	TGTGCCAGCAGTGAAGCGCGAGGGATTTCAGCTACGCAGTATTTT
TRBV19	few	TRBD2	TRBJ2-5	CASSMGAGGSQETQYF	TGTGCCAGTAGTATGGGAGCGGGAGGGTCCCAAGAGACCCAGTACTTC
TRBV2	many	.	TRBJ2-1	CASSEFRSSNEQFF	TGTGCCAGCAGTGAATTCCGTTCCTCTAATGAGCAGTTCTTC
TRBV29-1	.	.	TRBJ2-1	CSGRGSSYNKQLF	TGCAGCGGGCGGGGCAGCTCCTACAATAAGCAGCTCTTC
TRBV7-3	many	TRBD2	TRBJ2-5	CASSPARTSGKETQYF	TGTGCCAGCAGCCCCGCCCGGACTAGCGGGAAAGAGACCCAGTACTTC
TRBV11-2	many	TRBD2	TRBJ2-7	CASSPRLASRNEQYF	TGTGCCAGCAGCCCGAGACTAGCGAGTAGGAACGAGCAGTACTTC
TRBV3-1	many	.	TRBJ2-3	CASTAQRSTDTQYF	TGTGCCAGCACGGCCCAGCGGAGCACAGATACGCAGTATTTT
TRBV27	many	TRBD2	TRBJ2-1	CASSPPGLANNEQFF	TGTGCCAGCAGTCCCCCGGGACTAGCTAACAATGAGCAGTTCTTC
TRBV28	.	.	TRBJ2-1	CASSLAWGRGGSYNEQFF	TGTGCCAGCAGTTTAGCATGGGGGAGGGGGGGATCCTACAATGAGCAGTTCTTC
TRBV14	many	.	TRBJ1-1	CASSRYQNTEAFF	TGTGCCAGCAGCCGGTATCAGAACACTGAAGCTTTCTTT
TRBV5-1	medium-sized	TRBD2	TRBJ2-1	CASSVGLGGSYNEQFF	TGCGCCAGCAGCGTAGGACTAGGCGGTTCCTACAATGAGCAGTTCTTC
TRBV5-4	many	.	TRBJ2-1	CASSFDLNYNEQFF	TGTGCCAGCAGCTTCGACCTTAACTACAATGAGCAGTTCTTC
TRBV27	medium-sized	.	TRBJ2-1	CASSLVQQNEQFF	TGTGCCAGCAGTTTGGTTCAACAAAATGAGCAGTTCTTC
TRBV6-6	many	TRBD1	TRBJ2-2	CASSYSPTQGAGTGELFF	TGTGCCAGCAGTTACTCACCCACACAGGGGGCAGGCACCGGGGAGCTGTTTTTT
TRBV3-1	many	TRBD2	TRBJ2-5	CASSQDFSIGPGGETQYF	TGTGCCAGCAGCCAAGATTTTAGTATAGGTCCGGGAGGAGAGACCCAGTACTTC
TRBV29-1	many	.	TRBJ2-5	CSVDRGRETQYF	TGCAGCGTTGACCGGGGACGAGAGACCCAGTACTTC
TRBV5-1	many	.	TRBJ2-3	CASSLGTLTDTQYF	TGCGCCAGCAGCTTGGGGACTCTCACAGATACGCAGTATTTT
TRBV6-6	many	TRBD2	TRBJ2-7	CASRPPGGDYEQYF	TGTGCCAGCAGACCGCCTGGGGGGGACTACGAGCAGTACTTC
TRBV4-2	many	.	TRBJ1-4	CASSQGGAGNEKLFF	TGCGCCAGCAGCCAGGGAGGGGCCGGTAATGAAAAACTGTTTTTT
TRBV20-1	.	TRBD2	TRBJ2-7	CSALTGTSYSYEQYF	TGCAGTGCACTAACCGGGACTAGTTACTCCTACGAGCAGTACTTC
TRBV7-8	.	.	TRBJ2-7	CASSSPPYEQYF	TGTGCCAGCAGCTCCCCCCCGTACGAGCAGTACTTC
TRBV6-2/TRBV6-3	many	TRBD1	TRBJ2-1	CASGGRQGANEQFF	TGTGCCAGCGGAGGTAGACAGGGGGCTAATGAGCAGTTCTTC
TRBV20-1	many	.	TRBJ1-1	CSARDDRGQAFF	TGCAGTGCTAGAGATGACCGGGGACAAGCTTTCTTT
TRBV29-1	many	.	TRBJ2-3	CSVDGSRADTQYF	TGCAGCGTTGACGGGAGTCGGGCAGATACGCAGTATTTT
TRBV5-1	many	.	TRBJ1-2	CASAPTGITYGYTF	TGCGCCAGCGCCCCGACAGGAATAACTTATGGCTACACCTTC
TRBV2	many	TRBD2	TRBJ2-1	CASRQRETDNERFF	TGTGCCAGCAGGCAGCGGGAAACCGACAATGAGCGGTTCTTC
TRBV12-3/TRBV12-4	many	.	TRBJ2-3	CASTDRGTDTQYF	TGTGCCAGCACCGACAGAGGCACAGATACGCAGTATTTT
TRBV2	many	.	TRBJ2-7	CASSEAKGGHEQYF	TGTGCCAGCAGTGAAGCGAAGGGGGGGCACGAGCAGTACTTC
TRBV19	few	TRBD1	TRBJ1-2	CASTPRTGGISRGYTF	TGTGCCAGTACCCCCAGGACAGGGGGCATTTCGCGCGGCTACACCTTC
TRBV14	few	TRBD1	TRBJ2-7	CASSQGTVNYEQYF	TGTGCCAGCAGCCAGGGGACAGTAAACTACGAGCAGTACTTC
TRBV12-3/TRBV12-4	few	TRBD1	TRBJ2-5	CASSSDRGLGETQYF	TGTGCCAGCAGTTCCGACAGGGGGCTTGGAGAGACCCAGTACTTC
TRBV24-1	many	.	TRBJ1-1	CATSRLDTEAFF	TGTGCCACCAGTCGTCTGGACACTGAAGCTTTCTTT